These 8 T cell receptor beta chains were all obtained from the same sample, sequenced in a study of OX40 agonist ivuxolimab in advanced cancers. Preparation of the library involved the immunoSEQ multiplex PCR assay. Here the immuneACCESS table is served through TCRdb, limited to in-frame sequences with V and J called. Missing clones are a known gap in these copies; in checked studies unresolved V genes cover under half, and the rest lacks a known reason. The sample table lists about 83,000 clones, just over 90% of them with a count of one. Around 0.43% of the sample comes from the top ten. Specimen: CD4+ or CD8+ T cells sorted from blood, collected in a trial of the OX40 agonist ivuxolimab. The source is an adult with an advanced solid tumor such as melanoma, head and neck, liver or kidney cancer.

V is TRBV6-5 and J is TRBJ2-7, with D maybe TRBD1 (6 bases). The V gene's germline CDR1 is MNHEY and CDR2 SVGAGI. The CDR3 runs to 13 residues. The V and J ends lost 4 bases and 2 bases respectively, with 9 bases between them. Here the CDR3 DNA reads TGTGCCAGCAGTTCGACAGGTACCTACGAGCAGTACTTC. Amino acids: CASSSTGTYEQYF.

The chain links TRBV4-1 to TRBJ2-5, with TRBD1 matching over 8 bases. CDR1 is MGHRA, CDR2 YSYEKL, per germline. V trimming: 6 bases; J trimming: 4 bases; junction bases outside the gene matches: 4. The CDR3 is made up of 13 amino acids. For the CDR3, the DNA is TGCGCCAGCAGACCCGACAGGGGAGAGACCCAGTACTTC. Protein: CASRPDRGETQYF.

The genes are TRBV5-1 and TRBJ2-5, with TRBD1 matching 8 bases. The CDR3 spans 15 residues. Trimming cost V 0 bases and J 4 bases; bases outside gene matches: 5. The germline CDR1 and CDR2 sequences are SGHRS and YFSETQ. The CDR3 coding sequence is TGCGCCAGCAGCTTGGCCGGACAGGGCCCAGAGACCCAGTACTTC. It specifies CASSLAGQGPETQYF.

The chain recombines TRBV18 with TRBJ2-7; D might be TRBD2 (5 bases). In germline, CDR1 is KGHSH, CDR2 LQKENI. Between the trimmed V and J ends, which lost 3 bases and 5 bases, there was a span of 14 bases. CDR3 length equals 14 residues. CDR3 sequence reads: CASSPPYTGNEQYF. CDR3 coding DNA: TGTGCCAGCTCACCCCCTTACACCGGGAACGAGCAGTACTTC.

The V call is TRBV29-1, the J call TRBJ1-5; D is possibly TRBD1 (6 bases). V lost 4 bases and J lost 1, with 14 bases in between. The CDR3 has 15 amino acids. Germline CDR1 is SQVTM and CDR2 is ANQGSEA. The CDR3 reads CSVVVAGASNQPQHF. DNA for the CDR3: TGCAGCGTTGTAGTGGCGGGGGCAAGCAATCAGCCCCAGCATTTT.

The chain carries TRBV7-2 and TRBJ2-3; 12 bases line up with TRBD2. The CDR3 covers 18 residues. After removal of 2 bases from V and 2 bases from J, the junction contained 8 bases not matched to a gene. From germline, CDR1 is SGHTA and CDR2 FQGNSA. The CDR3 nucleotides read TGTGCCAGCAGCTTAAAACTAGCGGGGGGTGTGGACACAGATACGCAGTATTTT. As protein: CASSLKLAGGVDTDTQYF.

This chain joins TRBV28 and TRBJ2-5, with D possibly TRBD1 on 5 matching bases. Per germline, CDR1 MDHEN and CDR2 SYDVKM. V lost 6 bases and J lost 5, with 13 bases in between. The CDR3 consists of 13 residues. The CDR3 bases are TGTGCCAGCAGGGGGCAAGGGATCGAGACCCAGTACTTC. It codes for CASRGQGIETQYF.

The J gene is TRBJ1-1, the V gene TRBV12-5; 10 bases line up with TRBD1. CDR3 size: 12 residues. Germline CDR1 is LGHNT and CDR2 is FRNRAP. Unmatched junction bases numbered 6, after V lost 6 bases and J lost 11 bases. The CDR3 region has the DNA TGTGCTAGTGGCCCGACAGGGGGCCGGGCTTTCTTT. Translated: CASGPTGGRAFF.